The 13 T cell receptor beta chains given below trace back to one sample, sequenced in a study of identical twins. TCRdb re-derived calls from the 5' RACE reads in MiXCR, one entry per CDR3 protein. This table holds 1.5 million to 2 million distinct CDR3 sequences, around 33% found once. Source material: cord blood. The source is a newborn girl in good health.

This chain connects TRBV20-1 to TRBJ2-5; TRBD2 agrees at 10 bases. The J segment lost 11 bases and the V segment lost 2 bases, leaving 11 bases of the junction unmatched. The length of the CDR3 is 14 residues. Germline V gene sequence: CDR1 DFQATT, CDR2 SNEGSKA (reference sequence). This CDR3 is CSARLAGDNNEQYF. CDR3 DNA sequence: TGCAGTGCTAGACTAGCGGGAGACAACAATGAGCAGTACTTC.

This clonotype appeared a few times. The chain combines TRBV20-1 with TRBJ1-6; possibly TRBD1 for D (5 bases). The CDR3 covers 13 residues. Per germline, CDR1 DFQATT and CDR2 SNEGSKA (reference sequence). Trimming took 3 bases from V and 7 from J, leaving 10 bases between them. CDR3 sequence (DNA): TGCAGTGCTAGTTCCAGGGACAATTCACCCCTCCACTTT. Translation: CSASSRDNSPLHF.

V gene TRBV4-1 combines with J gene TRBJ2-5; 8 bases agree with TRBD2. Near its end, the DNA agrees better with TRBJ2-1, so the J call may be wrong. Germline CDR1 is MGHRA and CDR2 is YSYEKL. The CDR3 is 21 residues long. Here the CDR3 DNA reads TGCGCCAGCAGCCAAGCTGAGTCTCCGTTTCTAGCGGGCTCGTACCAAGAGACCCAGTTCTTC. The encoded protein is CASSQAESPFLAGSYQETQFF.

This clonotype was counted between two and nine times. The V call is TRBV2, the J call TRBJ2-2; D unclear. V lost 6 bases and J lost 3, with 11 bases in between. This CDR3 region has 14 residues. CDR1 and CDR2 (germline): SNHLY, FYNNEI. DNA for the CDR3: TGTGCCAGCAGGATGAACGCTGACACCGGGGAGCTGTTTTTT. This gives the protein CASRMNADTGELFF. The full variable domain, with the rest looked up from reference TRBV2 and TRBJ2-2, is EPEVTQTPSHQVTQMGQEVILRCVPISNHLYFYWYRQILGQKVEFLVSFYNNEISEKSEIFDDQFSVERPDGSNFTLKIRSTKLEDSAMYFCASRMNADTGELFFGEGSRLTVL.

The chain joins TRBV7-9 to TRBJ1-5; tentatively, D is TRBD1 (5 bases). The CDR3 extends over 15 amino acids. V lost 5 bases, J lost 4 bases, and 15 bases lay in between. Germline CDR1 reads SEHNR; CDR2 reads FQNEAQ (reference sequence). CDR3 in DNA: TGTGCCAGCAGCACGGAGGGTGCAGGGAATCAGCCCCAGCATTTT. It specifies CASSTEGAGNQPQHF.

This sequence joins TRBV4-1 and TRBJ1-5; D possibly corresponds to TRBD1 (5 bases). The CDR3 loop spans 16 amino acids. V shed 0 bases and J shed 3 bases, with 12 bases lying between them. Germline CDR1 is MGHRA and CDR2 is YSYEKL. DNA for the CDR3: TGCGCCAGCAGCCAAGATCAGGGTCCCCACAATCAGCCCCAGCATTTT. As protein: CASSQDQGPHNQPQHF.

V gene TRBV27 combines with J gene TRBJ2-1; 9 bases map to TRBD1. Per the germline V gene, CDR1 is MNHEY and CDR2 is SMNVEV (reference sequence). This CDR3 is 15 amino acids long. With V trimmed by 6 bases and J by 5 bases, 8 bases remained unmatched. The CDR3 loop reads CASRRGQGVNNEQFF. Written as DNA, the CDR3 is TGTGCCAGCAGACGGGGACAGGGAGTTAACAATGAGCAGTTCTTC.

The rearrangement links TRBV20-1 to TRBJ2-3, with 9 bases lining up with TRBD2. The CDR3 length is 15 residues. In germline, CDR1 is DFQATT, CDR2 SNEGSKA (reference sequence). V was clipped by 5 bases and J by 1 base; unmatched bases: 7. CDR3 loop: CSAFRLAERTDTQYF. Here the CDR3 DNA reads TGCAGTGCTTTTCGACTAGCGGAGCGCACAGATACGCAGTATTTT.

This clonotype appeared once. This chain links TRBV21-1 with TRBJ2-1; the table's D call of TRBD1 was not tested on the DNA. TRBV21-1 is termed a pseudogene. The CDR3 consists of 16 residues. The CDR3 here is CASSRGDTSINNEQFF. The CDR3 nucleotides are TGTGCCAGCAGCAGAGGGGACACGTCTATTAACAATGAGCAGTTCTTC.

The gene calls are TRBV10-3 and TRBJ1-2, with 7 bases aligning to TRBD1. The CDR3 sequence is 15 residues long. Trimming at V came to 0 bases and at J to 3 bases, leaving 4 bases not matched to a gene. CDR1 is ENHRY, CDR2 SYGVKD, per germline. The CDR3 sequence is CAISESRGGYYGYTF. CDR3 bases: TGTGCCATCAGTGAGTCTAGAGGGGGCTACTATGGCTACACCTTC.

This sequence joins TRBV25-1 and TRBJ1-3; D gene unclear. V lost 5 bases and J 0 bases, leaving 11 bases between the germline ends. CDR1 and CDR2 from the germline V gene are MGHDK and SYGVNS. The CDR3 runs 15 residues. CDR3 in amino acids: CASSQTQISGNTIYF. CDR3 DNA: TGTGCCAGCAGTCAAACACAGATCTCTGGAAACACCATATATTTT.

This clonotype has only one observation. This may come from a read error, since a much larger clone is one base off. The chain has TRBV5-1 and TRBJ1-2, with D perhaps TRBD1 (5 bases). This CDR3 spans 16 amino acids. V dropped 0 bases and J dropped 2 bases, with 14 bases sitting between them. The germline CDR1 and CDR2 sequences are SGHRS and YFSETQ. The CDR3 loop is CASSLAAGTQNYGYTF. The CDR3 DNA follows: TGCGCCAGCAGCTTGGCGGCAGGGACCCAAAACTATGGCTACACCTTC.

V is TRBV20-1 and J is TRBJ2-7; D is ambiguous. Trimming removed 0 bases at V and 7 bases at J, with 7 bases between. There are 11 residues in the CDR3. Germline-derived CDR1 and CDR2 are DFQATT and SNEGSKA (reference sequence). CDR3 protein: CSAREMGEQYF. The CDR3 nucleotides are TGCAGTGCTAGAGAGATGGGAGAGCAGTACTTC.